Listed here are 11 T cell receptor beta chains from one sample, sequenced in a study of T-cell reconstitution after alpha-beta-depleted transplantation in children (dated by TCRdb to the mid-2010s). The sample's treatment or condition label, in plain terms: allogeneic hematopoietic cell transplantation with graft depleted of TCRalphabeta T cells and CD19 B cells. The library came from PCR. The reads were generated on an Illumina HiSeq 2500. TCR library preparation used molecular barcoding, with unique molecular identifiers applied to normalize quantification of the TCRbeta repertoire. TCRdb applied fastp at Q25 and MiXCR to the public reads, then kept only in-frame beta chains. Every CDR3 protein is listed once, alongside the most common genes and DNA of its rows. This sample lists 280,000 or so distinct CDR3 sequences; around a tenth were detected once. 23% of the sample belongs to the ten largest clones.

The input for sequencing was peripheral blood, taken 180 days after TCRalphabeta/CD19-depleted stem cell transplant. The receptors were gathered from a male patient aged 2 to 9 who had a stem cell transplant for chronic granulomatous disease, so the T cells may come from the graft donor.

Ten or more counts support this clonotype. The chain carries TRBV6-1 and TRBJ2-7, with 9 bases aligning to TRBD1. Per the germline V gene, CDR1 is MNHNS and CDR2 is SASEGT. The trim removed 1 base at V and 3 bases at J, leaving 7 bases unmatched. This CDR3 region has 16 residues. As DNA, the CDR3 is TGTGCCAGCAGTGAAGGTCCGGGACAGGGAAACTACGAGCAGTACTTC. Translated, it gives CASSEGPGQGNYEQYF.

This clonotype was picked up many times. In nucleotides, the CDR3 is TGTGCCAGCAGTTTGGCTGCGGTCAGCTCCTATAATTCACCCCTCCACTTT. Protein product: CASSLAAVSSYNSPLHF. The rearrangement uses TRBV28 and TRBJ1-6; D remains unclear. Germline V gene lookup returns CDR1 MDHEN and CDR2 SYDVKM. The V and J ends lost 3 bases and 0 bases respectively, with 12 bases between them. This CDR3 spans 17 amino acids.

This clonotype was observed many times. The chain combines TRBV20-1 with TRBJ2-5; the match to TRBD1 covers 7 bases. Germline loops: CDR1 DFQATT, CDR2 SNEGSKA (reference sequence). The V segment lost 5 bases and the J segment 5 bases; nucleotides outside the gene matches: 5. The CDR3 consists of 12 residues. The CDR3 reads CSAGGQLETQYF. DNA of the CDR3: TGCAGTGCTGGGGGACAGCTGGAGACCCAGTACTTC.

In its sample, this clonotype was seen many times. The rearrangement links TRBV28 to TRBJ2-7, with 7 positions matching TRBD2. The germline CDR1 and CDR2 sequences are MDHEN and SYDVKM. The CDR3 is 15 residues long. Trimming took 4 bases from V and 4 from J; bases not matched to a gene: 10. DNA for the CDR3: TGTGCCAGCAGTTATACCGGGACTAAAGAATACGAGCAGTACTTC. Residues: CASSYTGTKEYEQYF.

Ten or more counts support this clonotype. The CDR3 nucleotides are TGCGCCAGCAGCCCCTTCCTAGCGGGAGACTACGAGCAGTACTTC. It is translated as CASSPFLAGDYEQYF. The chain uses TRBV4-1 and TRBJ2-7; 10 bases fit TRBD2. V shed 4 bases, J shed 3 bases, and the junction held 6 bases outside the gene matches. The germline V gene encodes CDR1 MGHRA and CDR2 YSYEKL. This CDR3 has 15 residues.

This clonotype has ten or more counts. The CDR3 region has the DNA TGTGCCATCAGTGAGTGGGCAGGAGTGAACACTGAAGCTTTCTTT. It specifies CAISEWAGVNTEAFF. This chain uses TRBV10-3 with TRBJ1-1; no definite D call. There are 15 residues in the CDR3. V was clipped by 1 base and J by 0 bases, with 9 bases between them. The germline V gene encodes CDR1 ENHRY and CDR2 SYGVKD.

The table lists this clonotype with many counts. The chain couples TRBV12-3 or TRBV12-4 to TRBJ2-5, with 8 bases aligning to TRBD2. The length of the CDR3 is 16 residues. J gave up 4 bases and V 4 bases, and 11 bases lay outside the gene matches. CDR3 protein: CASSSAASSGRETQYF. In DNA form, the CDR3 reads TGTGCCAGCAGTTCGGCCGCATCGAGCGGGAGAGAGACCCAGTACTTC.

The rearrangement links TRBV19 to TRBJ2-1; 8 nucleotides line up with TRBD2. The germline V gene encodes CDR1 LNHDA and CDR2 SQIVND (reference sequence). V lost 5 bases and J lost 5; bases outside the gene matches: 11. CDR3 length: 16 amino acids. CDR3 region: CASSGYFAGGNNEQFF. CDR3 in DNA: TGTGCCAGTAGTGGGTACTTTGCGGGGGGAAACAATGAGCAGTTCTTC.

Many counts were recorded for this clonotype. The gene calls are TRBV4-1 and TRBJ2-7; D may correspond to TRBD1 or TRBD2 (5 bases each). The CDR3 length is 14 residues. Germline loops: CDR1 MGHRA, CDR2 YSYEKL. Trimming cost V 2 bases and J 6 bases, with 14 bases left between them. CDR3 region: CASSQPGRAGEQYF. Written as DNA, the CDR3 is TGCGCCAGCAGCCAACCGGGGCGAGCAGGCGAGCAGTACTTC.

Ten or more counts support this clonotype. The CDR3 coding sequence is TGTGCCAGCAGCACCCCTCCCGGGGAGCTGTTTTTT. Its protein product is CASSTPPGELFF. The gene calls are TRBV5-6 and TRBJ2-2; no clear D. This CDR3 comprises 12 residues. The V and J ends lost 4 bases and 6 bases respectively, with 7 bases between them. Looked up from germline, CDR1 is SGHDT and CDR2 is YYEEEE.

This clonotype was found many times. The gene calls are TRBV5-1 and TRBJ2-3; 12 positions agree with TRBD2. CDR1 SGHRS and CDR2 YFSETQ come from the germline V gene. The V gene end was trimmed by 1 base and the J gene end by 5 bases; junction bases not matched to a gene: 11. The CDR3 extends over 18 amino acids. The CDR3 bases are TGCGCCAGCAGCTTGAGCCTAGCGGGAGGGCCTATTCTAGATACGCAGTATTTT. Translation gives CASSLSLAGGPILDTQYF. Filled out from reference TRBV5-1 and TRBJ2-3, the complete variable domain reads KAGVTQTPRYLIKTRGQQVTLSCSPISGHRSVSWYQQTPGQGLQFLFEYFSETQRNKGNFPGRFSGRQFSNSRSEMNVSTLELGDSALYLCASSLSLAGGPILDTQYFGPGTRLTVL.